The T cell receptor (beta chain) described here comes from a study of blood T cells in healthy people across ages. Study findings and constraints: Without sorted subsets, naive and antigen-experienced compartments could not be conclusively compared.

This clonotype was seen just once. Antigen unknown. Then a second PCR, running about 6 to 12 cycles, was carried out with a sample-barcoded 5' primer and a J-beta primer mix. Tagging of each cDNA molecule was performed by a template-switch adaptor with 12 random nucleotides. TCRdb independently ran MiXCR on the 5' RACE reads; one entry per CDR3 protein. This sample carries 700,000 to 850,000 distinct CDR3 sequences, 30% to 45% of them seen once, and the ten largest clones take around 13%. The CDR3 totals 14 residues. Germline V gene lookup returns CDR1 MNHNY and CDR2 SVGAGI (reference sequence). The V and J ends lost 6 bases and 0 bases respectively, with 9 bases between them.

The chain links TRBV6-6 to TRBJ1-3; D is unresolved. This sequence originates from a man in his late teens or twenties in good health. Sequenced: blood. The CDR3 loop reads CASSQSGSGNTIYF. CDR3 in DNA: TGTGCCAGCAGCCAATCAGGCTCTGGAAACACCATATATTTT.